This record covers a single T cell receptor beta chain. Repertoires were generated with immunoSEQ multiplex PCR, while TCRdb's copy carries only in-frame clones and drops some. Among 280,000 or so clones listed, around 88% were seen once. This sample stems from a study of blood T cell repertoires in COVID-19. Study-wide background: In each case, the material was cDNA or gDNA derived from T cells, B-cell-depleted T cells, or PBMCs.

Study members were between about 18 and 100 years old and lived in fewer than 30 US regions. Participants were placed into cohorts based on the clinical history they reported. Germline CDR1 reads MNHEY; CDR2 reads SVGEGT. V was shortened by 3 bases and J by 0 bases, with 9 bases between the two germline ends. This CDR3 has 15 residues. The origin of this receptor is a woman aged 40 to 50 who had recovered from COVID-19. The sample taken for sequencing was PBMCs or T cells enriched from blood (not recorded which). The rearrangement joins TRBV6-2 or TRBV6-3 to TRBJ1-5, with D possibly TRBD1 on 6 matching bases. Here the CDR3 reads CASSYRGYSNQPQHF. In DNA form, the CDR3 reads TGTGCCAGCAGTTATAGGGGGTATAGCAATCAGCCCCAGCATTTT.